This entry features one TCR beta chain sequence. Its antigen is not identified. During its preparation, the TCRbeta library received unique molecular identifiers. Using its own MiXCR run on the PCR reads, TCRdb lists one record per CDR3 protein. In the table there are over 150,000 distinct CDR3 sequences, approximately 6.3% of which are singletons. V dropped 4 bases and J dropped 0 bases, with 12 bases sitting between them. CDR1 and CDR2 from the germline V gene are SQVTM and ANQGSEA. The CDR3 totals 14 residues. The entry originates in a study of T-cell reconstitution after alpha-beta-depleted transplantation in children. Study results and limitations: When one year had passed after transplant, most T-cell counts and diversity came from newly produced T cells.

The chain uses TRBV29-1 and TRBJ1-2, with unresolved D. Sequencing was performed on PBMCs, taken before TCRalphabeta/CD19-depleted stem cell transplant. The receptor was derived from a boy aged 2-15 years with acute lymphoblastic leukemia, due to receive a stem cell transplant. The CDR3 region has the DNA TGCAGCGTTGGTTCGTTCGCAGCTAACTATGGCTACACCTTC. This encodes CSVGSFAANYGYTF.